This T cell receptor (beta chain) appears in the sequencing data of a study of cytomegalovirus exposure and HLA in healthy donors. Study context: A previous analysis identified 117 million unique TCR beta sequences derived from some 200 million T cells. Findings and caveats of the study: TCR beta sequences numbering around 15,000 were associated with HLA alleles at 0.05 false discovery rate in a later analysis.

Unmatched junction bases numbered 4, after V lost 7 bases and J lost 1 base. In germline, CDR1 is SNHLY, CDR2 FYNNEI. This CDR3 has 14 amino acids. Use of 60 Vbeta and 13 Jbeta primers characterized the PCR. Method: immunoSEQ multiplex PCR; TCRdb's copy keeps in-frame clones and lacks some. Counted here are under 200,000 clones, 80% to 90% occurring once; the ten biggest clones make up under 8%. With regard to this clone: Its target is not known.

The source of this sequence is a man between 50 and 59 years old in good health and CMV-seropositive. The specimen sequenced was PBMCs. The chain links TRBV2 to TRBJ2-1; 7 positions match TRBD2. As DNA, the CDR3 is TGTGCCAGCATAGCGGGCGGGTCCTACAATGAGCAGTTCTTC. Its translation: CASIAGGSYNEQFF.